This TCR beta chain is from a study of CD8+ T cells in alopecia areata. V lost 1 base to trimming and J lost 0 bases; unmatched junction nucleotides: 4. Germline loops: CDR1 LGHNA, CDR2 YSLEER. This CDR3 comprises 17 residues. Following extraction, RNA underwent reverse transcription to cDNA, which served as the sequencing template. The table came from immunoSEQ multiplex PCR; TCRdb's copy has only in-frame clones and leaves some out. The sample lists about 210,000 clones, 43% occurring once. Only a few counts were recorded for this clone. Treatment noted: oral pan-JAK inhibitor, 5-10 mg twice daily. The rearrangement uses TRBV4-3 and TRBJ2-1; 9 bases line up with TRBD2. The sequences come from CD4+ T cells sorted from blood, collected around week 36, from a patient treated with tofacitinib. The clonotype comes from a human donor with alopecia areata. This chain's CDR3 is CASSQGLAGSSYNEQFF. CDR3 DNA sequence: TGCGCCAGCAGCCAAGGGCTAGCGGGGAGCTCCTACAATGAGCAGTTCTTC.